This T cell receptor (beta chain) comes out of a study of T cells after yellow fever vaccination. General study points: Most primary-vaccination clones recurred post-booster (roughly 96% CD4, 88% CD8). Compared with primary, the secondary response was weaker and peaked at day 5, not 15.

TCR cDNA, made by 5'RACE template switching, carried an added universal primer site and UMIs. TCRdb reprocessed the 5' RACE reads via MiXCR and lists one record per CDR3 protein. The repertoire includes 250,000 or so distinct CDR3 sequences, 6.9% of them detected once, and over 0.65% sits in the top ten. This clonotype appeared many times. Its specificity is unknown. This CDR3 is built from 17 residues. J gave up 10 bases and V 6 bases, and 19 bases lay outside the gene matches. Germline assignment: CDR1 WNHNN and CDR2 SYGVQD (reference sequence). The material was CD4+ T cells sorted from PBMCs, obtained 15 days after the yellow fever booster vaccination. This TCR was sampled from a young man who received the YFV17D yellow fever vaccine. The chain recombines TRBV10-1 with TRBJ2-1, with 9 positions matching TRBD2. Here the CDR3 DNA reads TGCGCCAGCAGCGAAAGGGCTAGCGGGGACTTAAAGGGAGAGCAGTTCTTC. Translation gives CASSERASGDLKGEQFF.